These T cell receptor beta chains were read from a single sample in a study of graft-versus-host responses after intestinal transplantation. Sequencing used immunoSEQ multiplex PCR; TCRdb keeps in-frame clones, though not all of them. The sample comprises tens of thousands of clones, roughly four fifths of which are singletons, and about a sixth rests with the top ten. These receptors lack a known antigen. The sample was unstimulated CD8+ T cells sorted from spleen or lymph node cells, taken before intestinal transplant. The receptors come from a human donor who received an intestinal transplant. Each CDR3 is given with its conserved first and last residue. The order of the fields is V gene, clone size, D gene, J gene, CDR3 DNA, CDR3 protein. The D gene is left open where the match is weak. Expanded clones are given a class, and other clones once, few, many or no size at all.

V: TRBV28; size: -; D: -; J: TRBJ2-3; DNA: TGTGCCAGCAGTCCGGGACACACAGATACGCAGTATTTT; CDR3: CASSPGHTDTQYF
V: TRBV28; size: -; D: -; J: TRBJ2-5; DNA: TGTGCCAGCAGTTTATCCCGGGGGTTGGGACAACGGGGGCAAGAGACCCAGTACTTC; CDR3: CASSLSRGLGQRGQETQYF
V: TRBV6-6; size: -; D: -; J: TRBJ1-1; DNA: TGTGCCAGCAGCCCAGGGGTTCATAACACTGAAGCTTTCTTT; CDR3: CASSPGVHNTEAFF
V: TRBV4-1; size: -; D: TRBD1; J: TRBJ2-7; DNA: TGCGCCAGCAGCCAAGAGATCAGCATACAGGGGTTCTACGAGCAGTACTTC; CDR3: CASSQEISIQGFYEQYF
V: TRBV29-1; size: -; D: -; J: TRBJ1-5; DNA: TGCAGCGTTGAGACGGGGGTCGATCAGCCCCAGCATTTT; CDR3: CSVETGVDQPQHF
V: TRBV4-2; size: -; D: TRBD2; J: TRBJ2-5; DNA: TGTGCCAGCAGCCCTAGGACTAGCGGGGGGGAAGAGACCCAGTACTTC; CDR3: CASSPRTSGGEETQYF
V: TRBV28; size: -; D: -; J: TRBJ2-7; DNA: TGTGCCAGCAGTTCGAGGACAAACTCCTACGAGCAGTACTTC; CDR3: CASSSRTNSYEQYF
V: TRBV29-1; size: -; D: TRBD1; J: TRBJ1-1; DNA: TGCAGCGCTCGGACAGGGTTTGGAATAACTGAAGCTTTCTTT; CDR3: CSARTGFGITEAFF
V: TRBV6-5; size: -; D: TRBD1; J: TRBJ1-1; DNA: TGTGCCAGCACCCTGACAGGGCGCTTTAACACTGAAGCTTTCTTT; CDR3: CASTLTGRFNTEAFF
V: TRBV7-3; size: -; D: TRBD1; J: TRBJ1-1; DNA: TGTGCCAGCAGCTTAACCCCGGGACAGCCGAACACTGAAGCTTTCTTT; CDR3: CASSLTPGQPNTEAFF
V: TRBV21-1; size: -; D: -; J: TRBJ2-3; DNA: TGTGCCAGCAGCGATCGGCCAGGGGGTATGGATACGCAGTATTTT; CDR3: CASSDRPGGMDTQYF
V: TRBV6-6; size: -; D: TRBD1; J: TRBJ2-7; DNA: TGTGCCAGCAGTTTCGGGACAGGGTTAACCTACGAGCAGTACTTC; CDR3: CASSFGTGLTYEQYF
V: TRBV30; size: -; D: -; J: TRBJ2-7; DNA: TGTGCCTGGATTCCAGGGGAGAGCGAGCAGTACTTC; CDR3: CAWIPGESEQYF
V: TRBV6-6; size: -; D: -; J: TRBJ2-5; DNA: TGTGCCAGCAGTTACTCGTTTAGCGTCCAAGAGACCCAGTACTTC; CDR3: CASSYSFSVQETQYF
V: TRBV6-1; size: -; D: TRBD2; J: TRBJ2-1; DNA: TGTGCCAGCAGTGAAGCGCAGCTAGCGGGGGCTAGCTCCTACAATGAGCAGTTCTTC; CDR3: CASSEAQLAGASSYNEQFF
V: TRBV28; size: -; D: TRBD2; J: TRBJ2-7; DNA: TGTGCCAGCAGCCTTAGCGGGTACGAGCAGTACTTC; CDR3: CASSLSGYEQYF
V: TRBV6-9; size: -; D: TRBD1; J: TRBJ2-4; DNA: TGTGCCAGCAGTGAGAGTCCGGGACAGGGAAATTTACCAGCCAAAAACATTCAGTACTTC; CDR3: CASSESPGQGNLPAKNIQYF
V: TRBV11-2; size: once; D: TRBD2; J: TRBJ2-3; DNA: TGTGCCAGCAGCATTAGCGGGGGGGACACAGATACGCAGTATTTT; CDR3: CASSISGGDTDTQYF
V: TRBV4-1; size: -; D: -; J: TRBJ2-1; DNA: TGCGCCAGCAGCCAAGAATGGGGGACGTATTACAATGAGCAGTTCTTC; CDR3: CASSQEWGTYYNEQFF
V: TRBV15; size: -; D: TRBD2; J: TRBJ2-1; DNA: TGTGCCACCAGCAGAGTATGGACTAGCGGGACTTACAATGAGCAGTTCTTC; CDR3: CATSRVWTSGTYNEQFF
V: TRBV12-5; size: -; D: TRBD1; J: TRBJ2-7; DNA: TGTGCTAGTGGCCGCCCCTCAACCGGGACAGTACTGATCTACGAGCAGTACTTC; CDR3: CASGRPSTGTVLIYEQYF
V: TRBV18; size: -; D: TRBD1; J: TRBJ2-7; DNA: TGTGCCAGCTCAACACCGGGACAGCTATTCTACGAGCAGTACTTC; CDR3: CASSTPGQLFYEQYF
V: TRBV30; size: -; D: TRBD2; J: TRBJ2-3; DNA: TGTGCCTGGAACAGACTAGCTGGCGATACGCAGTATTTT; CDR3: CAWNRLAGDTQYF
V: TRBV11-2; size: -; D: -; J: TRBJ1-2; DNA: TGTGCCAGCAGCCCTGAGATTAACTATGGCTACACCTTC; CDR3: CASSPEINYGYTF
V: TRBV5-6; size: -; D: -; J: TRBJ2-1; DNA: TGTGCCAGCAGCTTGGGGCATGAGCAGTTCTTC; CDR3: CASSLGHEQFF
V: TRBV5-6; size: -; D: -; J: TRBJ2-3; DNA: TGTGCCAGCAGCTTGGTGGAGGCGGGACACTCTAGCACAGATACGCAGTATTTT; CDR3: CASSLVEAGHSSTDTQYF
V: TRBV5-6; size: -; D: -; J: TRBJ2-1; DNA: TGTGCCAGCAGCTCGCCACAGTTTAACTCCTACAATGAGCAGTTCTTC; CDR3: CASSSPQFNSYNEQFF
V: TRBV6-5; size: once; D: -; J: TRBJ2-7; DNA: TGTGCCAGCAGTCTTATCTACGAGCAGTACTTC; CDR3: CASSLIYEQYF
V: TRBV27; size: -; D: -; J: TRBJ2-2; DNA: TGTGCCAGCAGTCCAGGACTACTCGGGGAGCTGTTTTTT; CDR3: CASSPGLLGELFF
V: TRBV5-6; size: -; D: -; J: TRBJ2-7; DNA: TGTGCCAGCAGCTTGGGTCCTCTCTCCTACGAGCAGTACTTC; CDR3: CASSLGPLSYEQYF
V: TRBV29-1; size: -; D: TRBD1; J: TRBJ1-2; DNA: TGCAGCGTCCGAGACGGGACAGGGGATGGGCATGGCTACACCTTC; CDR3: CSVRDGTGDGHGYTF
V: TRBV21-1; size: -; D: -; J: TRBJ1-3; DNA: TGTGCCAGCAGCAAAGGGAGTGTCACCATATATTTT; CDR3: CASSKGSVTIYF
V: TRBV30; size: -; D: -; J: TRBJ1-1; DNA: TGTGCCTGGTCAACAGAGAACACTGAAGCTTTCTTT; CDR3: CAWSTENTEAFF
V: TRBV11-1; size: -; D: -; J: TRBJ1-1; DNA: TGTGCCAGCAGCTTAGGAGAGTCTGAAGCTTTCTTT; CDR3: CASSLGESEAFF
V: TRBV15; size: once; D: -; J: TRBJ1-5; DNA: TGTGCCACCAGCAGAGATCGGTTAGAGAGCAATCAGCCCCAGCATTTT; CDR3: CATSRDRLESNQPQHF
V: TRBV9; size: -; D: TRBD2; J: TRBJ2-7; DNA: TGTGCCAGCAGCCACACCGGGACTAATCTACGAGGGCAGTACTTC; CDR3: CASSHTGTNLRGQYF
V: TRBV10-2; size: -; D: TRBD2; J: TRBJ2-5; DNA: TGCGCCAGCAGCAGCGGGGAAGTTCAAGAGACCCAGTACTTC; CDR3: CASSSGEVQETQYF
V: TRBV5-8; size: -; D: -; J: TRBJ2-1; DNA: TGTGCCAGCAGCTACTGCGGGACGGTCTACAATGAGCAGTTCTTC; CDR3: CASSYCGTVYNEQFF
V: TRBV10-2; size: -; D: -; J: TRBJ2-3; DNA: TGCGCCAGCAGCGAAGGGGGACTTATACTAGATACGCAGTATTTT; CDR3: CASSEGGLILDTQYF
V: TRBV7-3; size: -; D: TRBD1; J: TRBJ2-3; DNA: TGTGCCAGCAGCCAACGGGACAGGGAGGTAGATACGCAGTATTTT; CDR3: CASSQRDREVDTQYF
V: TRBV19; size: once; D: -; J: TRBJ1-2; DNA: TGTGCCAGTAGTTTAAAGACAGGCTTGATCGATGGCTACACCTTC; CDR3: CASSLKTGLIDGYTF
V: TRBV5-1; size: -; D: -; J: TRBJ1-2; DNA: TGCGCCAGCAGCTTGGCAACAGGGTCTAATGGCTACACCTTC; CDR3: CASSLATGSNGYTF
V: TRBV29-1; size: -; D: -; J: TRBJ2-7; DNA: TGCAGCGTTGAAGATGTAGGGGGAGGTTCCTACGAGCAGTACTTC; CDR3: CSVEDVGGGSYEQYF
V: TRBV2; size: -; D: -; J: TRBJ2-1; DNA: TGTGCCAGCAGTGAGACTCCTTATGAGCAGTTCTTC; CDR3: CASSETPYEQFF
V: TRBV13; size: -; D: -; J: TRBJ2-7; DNA: TGTGCCAGCAGCTTAGAAACGGGGGAAGCTCACCTAGACTACGAGCAGTACTTC; CDR3: CASSLETGEAHLDYEQYF
V: TRBV2; size: -; D: TRBD2; J: TRBJ2-7; DNA: TGTGCCAGCAGTGTTAGCGGGAGTTACGAGCAGTACTTC; CDR3: CASSVSGSYEQYF
V: TRBV5-1; size: -; D: -; J: TRBJ2-3; DNA: TGCGCCACCCGAGCGCCTAGCACAGATACGCAGTATTTT; CDR3: CATRAPSTDTQYF
V: TRBV7-9; size: -; D: TRBD1; J: TRBJ1-5; DNA: TGTGCCAGCAGCAAAGACAGGGAGACTCAGCCCCAGCATTTT; CDR3: CASSKDRETQPQHF
V: TRBV6-1; size: few; D: TRBD1; J: TRBJ1-3; DNA: TGTGCCAGTTCGCCCCGGGACAGGGAAGGAAACACCATATATTTT; CDR3: CASSPRDREGNTIYF